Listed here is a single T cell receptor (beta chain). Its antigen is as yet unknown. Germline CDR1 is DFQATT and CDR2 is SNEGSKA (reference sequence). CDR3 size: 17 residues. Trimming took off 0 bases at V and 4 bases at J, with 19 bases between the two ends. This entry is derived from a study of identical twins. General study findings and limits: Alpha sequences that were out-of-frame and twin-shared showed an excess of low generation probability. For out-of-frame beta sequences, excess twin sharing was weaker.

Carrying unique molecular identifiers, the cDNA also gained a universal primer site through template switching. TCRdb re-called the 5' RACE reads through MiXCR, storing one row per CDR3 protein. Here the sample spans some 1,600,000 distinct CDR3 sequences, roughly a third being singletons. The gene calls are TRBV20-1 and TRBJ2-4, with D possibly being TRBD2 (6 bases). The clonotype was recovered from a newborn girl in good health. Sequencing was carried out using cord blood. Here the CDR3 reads CSAREGAGSRPKNIQYF. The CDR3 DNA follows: TGCAGTGCTAGAGAGGGTGCGGGGAGCCGCCCGAAAAACATTCAGTACTTC.